This entry lists 6 T cell receptor beta chains sequenced from one sample in a study of control samples from healthy donors and cancer patients. Produced via immunoSEQ multiplex PCR; TCRdb's table is partial and in-frame only. The table has 45,000 to 60,000 clones, 94% seen once. The material sequenced was blood. The receptors derive from a man younger than 45 in good health.

V usage is TRBV18 and J usage is TRBJ1-6; D call uncertain. The CDR3 sequence is 14 residues long. From germline, CDR1 is KGHSH and CDR2 LQKENI. Trimming removed 5 bases from V and 6 bases from J, with 11 bases in between. CDR3 sequence: CASSSREGNSPLHF. CDR3 sequence (DNA): TGTGCCAGCTCATCCCGGGAGGGTAATTCACCCCTCCACTTT.

The gene calls are TRBV27 and TRBJ1-2; a possible D gene is TRBD1 (5 bases). Germline V gene data show CDR1 as MNHEY and CDR2 as SMNVEV (reference sequence). Trimming shortened V by 4 bases and J by 6 bases, and 15 bases separated the two germline ends. This CDR3 is 14 amino acids long. The chain's CDR3 is CASSSLGRADGYTF. Written as DNA, the CDR3 is TGTGCCAGCAGTTCCCTGGGCAGGGCTGATGGCTACACCTTC.

The rearrangement joins TRBV4-3 to TRBJ1-1; 9 bases are a match to TRBD1. V lost 0 bases to trimming and J lost 12 bases; unmatched junction nucleotides: 11. Germline V gene data show CDR1 as LGHNA and CDR2 as YSLEER. This CDR3 region has 15 residues. DNA of the CDR3: TGCGCCAGCAGCCAAGAGGGGACAGGGAGGGGGGTATCTTTCTTT. It codes for CASSQEGTGRGVSFF.

The genes are TRBV2 and TRBJ1-2, with D possibly TRBD1 on 6 matching bases. The CDR3 sequence is 13 residues long. Germline values: CDR1 SNHLY, CDR2 FYNNEI. Trimming removed 6 bases from V and 8 bases from J, with 16 bases in between. The DNA of the CDR3 is TGTGCCAGCAGCTCCGGACAGACGTCCGGCTACACCTTC. Translation: CASSSGQTSGYTF.

The chain employs TRBV27 and TRBJ2-5; D unresolved. V was shortened by 2 bases and J by 4 bases, with 11 bases between the two germline ends. Germline V gene data show CDR1 as MNHEY and CDR2 as SMNVEV (reference sequence). The CDR3 is 14 residues long. CDR3 amino acids: CASSLQGRGETQYF. CDR3 in DNA: TGTGCCAGCAGTTTACAAGGACGAGGAGAGACCCAGTACTTC.

This chain connects TRBV7-8 to TRBJ1-1, with 9 bases that match TRBD1. The CDR3 has 16 residues. V trimming: 5 bases; J trimming: 2 bases; junction bases outside the gene matches: 9. In germline, CDR1 is SGHVS, CDR2 FQNEAQ. In nucleotides, the CDR3 is TGTGCCAGCAGCCGTAGGGACAGGGTCCGTAACACTGAAGCTTTCTTT. The encoded protein is CASSRRDRVRNTEAFF.